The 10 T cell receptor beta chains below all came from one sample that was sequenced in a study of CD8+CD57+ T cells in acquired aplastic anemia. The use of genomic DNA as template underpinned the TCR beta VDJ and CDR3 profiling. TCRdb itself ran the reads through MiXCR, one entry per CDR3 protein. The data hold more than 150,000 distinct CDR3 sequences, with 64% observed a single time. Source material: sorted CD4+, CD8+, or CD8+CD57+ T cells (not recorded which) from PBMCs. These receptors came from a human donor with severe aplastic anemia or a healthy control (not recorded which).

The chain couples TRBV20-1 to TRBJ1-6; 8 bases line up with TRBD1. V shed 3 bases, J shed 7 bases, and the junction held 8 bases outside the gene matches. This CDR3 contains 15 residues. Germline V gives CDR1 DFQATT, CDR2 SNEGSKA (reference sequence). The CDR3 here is CSARDRDLINSPLHF. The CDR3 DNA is TGCAGTGCTAGGGACAGGGACTTGATAAATTCACCCCTCCACTTT.

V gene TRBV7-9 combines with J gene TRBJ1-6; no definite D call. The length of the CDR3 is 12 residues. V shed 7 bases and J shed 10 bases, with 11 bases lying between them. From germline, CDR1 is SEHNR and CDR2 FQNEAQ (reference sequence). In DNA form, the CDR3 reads TGTGCCAGCACCTCAGTCGCCTCACCCCTCCACTTT. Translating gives CASTSVASPLHF.

The CDR3 DNA follows: TGTGCCAGCAGCCAGGCGAGCGGCCGGTGGAATGAGCAGTTCTTC. Translation gives CASSQASGRWNEQFF. The chain employs TRBV7-3 and TRBJ2-1; possible D gene TRBD2, 5 bases. Trimming pared 5 bases from V and 7 bases from J, leaving 18 bases between. There are 15 residues in the CDR3. Germline assignment: CDR1 SGHTA and CDR2 FQGTGA.

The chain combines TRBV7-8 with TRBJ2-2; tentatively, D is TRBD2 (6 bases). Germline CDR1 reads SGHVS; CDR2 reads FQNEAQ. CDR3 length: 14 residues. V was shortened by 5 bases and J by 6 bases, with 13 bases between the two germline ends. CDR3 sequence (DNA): TGTGCCAGCAGCCTACTCAGGGAGGCCGGGGAGCTGTTTTTT. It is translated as CASSLLREAGELFF.

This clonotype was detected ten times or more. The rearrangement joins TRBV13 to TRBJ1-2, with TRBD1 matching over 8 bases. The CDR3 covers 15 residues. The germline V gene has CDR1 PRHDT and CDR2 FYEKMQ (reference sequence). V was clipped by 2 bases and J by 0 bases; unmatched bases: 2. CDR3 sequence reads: CASSLQGASNYGYTF. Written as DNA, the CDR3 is TGTGCCAGCAGCTTACAGGGGGCTTCTAACTATGGCTACACCTTC.

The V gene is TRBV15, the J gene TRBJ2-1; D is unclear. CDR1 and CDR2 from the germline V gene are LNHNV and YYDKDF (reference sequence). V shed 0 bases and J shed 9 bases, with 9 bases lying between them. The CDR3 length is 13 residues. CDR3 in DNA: TGTGCCACCAGCAGAGAGATTATCGGTGAGCAGTTCTTC. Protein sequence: CATSREIIGEQFF. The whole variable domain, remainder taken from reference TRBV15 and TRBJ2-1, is DAMVIQNPRYQVTQFGKPVTLSCSQTLNHNVMYWYQQKSSQAPKLLFHYYDKDFNNEADTPDNFQSRRPNTSFCFLDIRSPGLGDTAMYLCATSREIIGEQFFGPGTRLTVL.

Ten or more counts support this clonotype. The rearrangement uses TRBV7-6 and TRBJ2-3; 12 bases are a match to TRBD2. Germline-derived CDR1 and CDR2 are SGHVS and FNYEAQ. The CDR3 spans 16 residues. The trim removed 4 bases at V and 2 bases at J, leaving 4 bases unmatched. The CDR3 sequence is CASSSSGGAYTDTQYF. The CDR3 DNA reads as TGTGCCAGCAGCTCTAGCGGGGGGGCCTACACAGATACGCAGTATTTT.

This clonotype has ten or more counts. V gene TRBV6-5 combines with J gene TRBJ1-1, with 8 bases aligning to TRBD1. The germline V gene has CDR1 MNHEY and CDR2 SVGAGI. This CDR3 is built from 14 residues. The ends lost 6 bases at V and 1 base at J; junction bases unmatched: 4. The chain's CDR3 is CASSSGTGNTEAFF. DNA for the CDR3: TGTGCCAGCAGCTCCGGGACAGGGAACACTGAAGCTTTCTTT.

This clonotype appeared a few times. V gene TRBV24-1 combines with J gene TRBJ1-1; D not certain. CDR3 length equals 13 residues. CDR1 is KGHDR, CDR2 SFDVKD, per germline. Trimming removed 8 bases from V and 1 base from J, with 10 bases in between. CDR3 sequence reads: CATKAGKNTEAFF. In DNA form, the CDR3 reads TGTGCCACCAAGGCAGGTAAGAACACTGAAGCTTTCTTT.

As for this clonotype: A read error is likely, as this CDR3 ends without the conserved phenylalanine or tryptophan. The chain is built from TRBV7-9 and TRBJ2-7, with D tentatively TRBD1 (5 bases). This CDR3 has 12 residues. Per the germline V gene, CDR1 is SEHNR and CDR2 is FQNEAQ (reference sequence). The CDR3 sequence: CASSHPGYEQYL. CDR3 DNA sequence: TGCGCCAGCAGCCACCCAGGGTACGAGCAGTACTTA.